The 21 T cell receptor beta chains reported below all come from one sample, sequenced in a study of blood T cell repertoires in COVID-19. The repertoire was sequenced with immunoSEQ multiplex PCR; TCRdb's copy has only in-frame clones and lacks some. The sample has about 310,000 clones, 87% seen once; the top ten hold 1%. Sequencing input: peripheral blood. The origin of the receptors is a man aged 45-65 years with active or convalescent COVID-19.

The chain has TRBV19 and TRBJ1-4, with 7 bases that match TRBD1. This CDR3 is 14 amino acids long. V lost 6 bases and J lost 6; bases outside the gene matches: 7. In germline, CDR1 is LNHDA, CDR2 SQIVND (reference sequence). CDR3 amino acids: CASSAGTVYEKLFF. The CDR3 region has the DNA TGTGCCAGTAGCGCCGGGACAGTTTATGAAAAACTGTTTTTT.

The chain combines TRBV5-6 with TRBJ2-7; a weak D match, TRBD2 (5 bases). This CDR3 spans 14 amino acids. Per germline, CDR1 SGHDT and CDR2 YYEEEE. Trimming pared 2 bases from V and 4 bases from J, leaving 13 bases between. CDR3 region: CASSLKSRGYEQYF. CDR3 DNA: TGTGCCAGCAGCTTAAAGTCTCGGGGTTACGAGCAGTACTTC.

The CDR3 sequence: CASSVDGGDTQYF. The CDR3 DNA sequence: TGTGCCAGCAGCGTAGACGGGGGAGATACGCAGTATTTT. The chain recombines TRBV9 with TRBJ2-3; D may be TRBD2 (6 bases). The CDR3 is 13 amino acids. Germline V gene lookup returns CDR1 SGDLS and CDR2 YYNGEE. V was trimmed by 0 bases and J by 5 bases, leaving 7 bases between them.

V gene TRBV9 combines with J gene TRBJ2-6; D is uncertain. Germline CDR1 reads SGDLS; CDR2 reads YYNGEE. V was shortened by 4 bases and J by 2 bases, with 16 bases between the two germline ends. The CDR3 consists of 17 residues. CDR3 bases: TGTGCCAGCAGCCCCCAAGGTGTCCAGGCTGGGGCCAACGTCCTGACTTTC. Translated, it gives CASSPQGVQAGANVLTF.

This chain uses TRBV2 with TRBJ2-5; the D gene is possibly TRBD2 (6 bases). The CDR3 length is 11 residues. From germline, CDR1 is SNHLY and CDR2 FYNNEI. V shed 7 bases and J shed 3 bases, with 6 bases lying between them. For the CDR3, the DNA is TGTGCCAGCAAGCGGGAAGAGACCCAGTACTTC. Translated: CASKREETQYF.

The V call is TRBV7-9, the J call TRBJ2-1, with 13 bases fitting TRBD2. The CDR3 spans 16 residues. CDR1 is SEHNR and CDR2 is FQNEAQ in the germline V gene (reference sequence). With 4 bases clipped from V and 5 bases from J, the junction kept 5 bases outside the gene matches. In DNA, the CDR3 is TGTGCCAGCAGCTCCCGACTAGCGGGGGGTAACAATGAGCAGTTCTTC. This codes for CASSSRLAGGNNEQFF.

V and J are TRBV2 and TRBJ1-2; TRBD1 is a possible D gene (5 bases). CDR3 length: 12 amino acids. Between the trimmed V and J ends, which lost 8 bases and 2 bases, there was a span of 9 bases. CDR1 is SNHLY, CDR2 FYNNEI, per germline. The CDR3 coding sequence is TGTGCCAGCGGTTCAGGGAACTATGGCTACACCTTC. Its translation is CASGSGNYGYTF.

The chain has TRBV2 and TRBJ2-7, with a weak D call TRBD1 (6 bases). Germline lookup yields CDR1 SNHLY and CDR2 FYNNEI. This CDR3 comprises 14 residues. V was cut by 2 bases and J by 6 bases, with 14 bases left in between. The CDR3: CASSEIIRGSEQYF. As DNA, the CDR3 is TGTGCCAGCAGTGAAATAATCAGGGGTAGCGAGCAGTACTTC.

The chain uses TRBV24-1 and TRBJ2-2; maybe TRBD2 (5 bases). Deletions cut 3 bases from V and 7 bases from J, with 17 bases between. Germline V gives CDR1 KGHDR, CDR2 SFDVKD. The CDR3 has 16 residues. In DNA form, the CDR3 reads TGTGCCACCAGTGATGAGGCTACTAGTTCGGGCGGGGAGCTGTTTTTT. The encoded protein is CATSDEATSSGGELFF.

The chain carries TRBV11-1 and TRBJ1-5; D perhaps matches TRBD1 (5 bases). With 1 base removed from V and 5 bases from J, the gap between germline ends came to 15 bases. The CDR3 is 16 amino acids. The germline CDR1 and CDR2 sequences are SGHAT and FQDESV (reference sequence). The CDR3: CASSLGRSGVDQPQHF. Written as DNA, the CDR3 is TGTGCCAGCAGCTTAGGCCGCTCGGGGGTAGATCAGCCCCAGCATTTT.

This chain joins TRBV30 and TRBJ2-5, with a weak D call TRBD2 (5 bases). Germline V gene data show CDR1 as GTSNPN and CDR2 as SVGIG (reference sequence). This CDR3 has 12 amino acids. V lost 8 bases, J lost 2 bases, and 12 bases lay in between. This CDR3 is CAISVIQETQYF. Written as DNA, the CDR3 is TGTGCCATTAGCGTTATACAAGAGACCCAGTACTTC.

V is TRBV20-1 and J is TRBJ2-3; 12 bases align to TRBD2. This CDR3 contains 15 residues. Germline loops: CDR1 DFQATT, CDR2 SNEGSKA (reference sequence). J was trimmed by 3 bases and V by 3 bases; bases with no gene match: 4. The CDR3 region is CSASPSGGATDTQYF. The CDR3 coding sequence is TGCAGTGCTAGTCCTAGCGGGGGGGCGACAGATACGCAGTATTTT.

The genes are TRBV5-1 and TRBJ2-1, with 8 positions matching TRBD2. Trimming removed 4 bases from V and 6 bases from J; junction bases left unmatched: 6. CDR3 size: 14 residues. Germline values: CDR1 SGHRS, CDR2 YFSETQ. CDR3 sequence reads: CASSGLAGSNEQFF. The DNA for the CDR3 is TGCGCCAGCAGCGGGCTAGCGGGCAGCAATGAGCAGTTCTTC.

The chain links TRBV2 to TRBJ1-4; 7 nucleotides align to TRBD1. The CDR3 loop spans 15 amino acids. Per the germline V gene, CDR1 is SNHLY and CDR2 is FYNNEI. V gave up 2 bases and J gave up 1 base; unmatched junction bases: 1. CDR3 region: CASSETGETNEKLFF. Written as DNA, the CDR3 is TGTGCCAGCAGTGAAACAGGGGAAACTAATGAAAAACTGTTTTTT.

The chain is built from TRBV5-1 and TRBJ1-2, with 7 nucleotides matching TRBD1. CDR3 length: 15 amino acids. CDR1 is SGHRS, CDR2 YFSETQ, per germline. V lost 0 bases, J lost 9 bases, and 11 bases stayed unmatched. CDR3 residues: CASSLGGSTGPSYTF. The CDR3 DNA follows: TGCGCCAGCAGCTTGGGGGGTTCGACAGGGCCAAGCTACACCTTC.

V gene TRBV28 combines with J gene TRBJ1-5; TRBD1 might be the D (5 bases). The germline V and J ends were trimmed by 7 bases and 7 bases, with 11 bases remaining between them. CDR1 is MDHEN, CDR2 SYDVKM, per germline. This CDR3 has 12 amino acids. The CDR3 DNA is TGTGCCAGCACCCAGGGAGGACAGCCCCAGCATTTT. It is translated as CASTQGGQPQHF.

The sample holds a few counts of this clone. The genes are TRBV5-1 and TRBJ2-2; 9 bases align to TRBD1. Looked up from germline, CDR1 is SGHRS and CDR2 is YFSETQ. The ends lost 1 base at V and 6 bases at J; junction bases unmatched: 7. The CDR3 is 16 residues long. The CDR3 DNA sequence: TGCGCCAGCAGCTTGCTGGGGACAGGGACAGCCGGGGAGCTGTTTTTT. Its protein is CASSLLGTGTAGELFF.

The rearrangement joins TRBV18 to TRBJ2-3; D not certain. Germline V gene sequence: CDR1 KGHSH, CDR2 LQKENI. V was cut by 5 bases and J by 1 base, with 13 bases left in between. This CDR3 contains 15 residues. CDR3 protein: CASSSMVTGTDTQYF. The CDR3 coding sequence is TGTGCCAGCTCATCCATGGTTACAGGCACAGATACGCAGTATTTT.

The chain employs TRBV6-5 and TRBJ1-6; D unclear. The CDR3 extends over 15 amino acids. The V and J ends lost 1 base and 6 bases respectively, with 10 bases between them. CDR1 is MNHEY and CDR2 is SVGAGI in the germline V gene. CDR3 sequence: CASSYLRGFNSPLHF. The CDR3 nucleotides are TGTGCCAGCAGTTACTTGCGGGGATTTAATTCACCCCTCCACTTT.

This clone was found once. V and J are TRBV3-1 (or the pseudogene TRBV3-2) and TRBJ2-2, with TRBD2 matching over 16 bases. V was pared by 6 bases and J by 6 bases, with 1 base of the junction left unmatched. Germline loops: CDR1 LGHDT, CDR2 YNNKEL (reference sequence). The CDR3 extends over 15 amino acids. CDR3 DNA: TGTGCCAGCAGGGGACTAGCGGGAGGGCCCGGGGAGCTGTTTTTT. Protein sequence: CASRGLAGGPGELFF.

The chain couples TRBV19 to TRBJ2-5; no reliable D call. The CDR3 has 12 residues. With 3 bases removed from V and 5 bases from J, the gap between germline ends came to 7 bases. Germline V gives CDR1 LNHDA, CDR2 SQIVND (reference sequence). The CDR3 protein is CASSILGETQYF. CDR3 nucleotides: TGTGCCAGTAGTATCCTCGGGGAGACCCAGTACTTC.